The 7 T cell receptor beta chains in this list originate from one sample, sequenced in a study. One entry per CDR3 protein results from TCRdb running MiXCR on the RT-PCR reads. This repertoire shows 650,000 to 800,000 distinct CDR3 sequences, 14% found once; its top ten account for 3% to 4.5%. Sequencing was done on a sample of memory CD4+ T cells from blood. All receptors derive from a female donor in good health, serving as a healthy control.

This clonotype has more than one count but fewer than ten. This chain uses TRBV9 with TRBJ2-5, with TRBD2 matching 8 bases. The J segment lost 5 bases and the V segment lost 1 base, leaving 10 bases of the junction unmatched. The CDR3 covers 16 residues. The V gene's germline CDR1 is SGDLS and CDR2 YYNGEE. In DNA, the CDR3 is TGTGCCAGCAGCGTATCTTCTAGCGGGCTGGGGGAGACCCAGTACTTC. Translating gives CASSVSSSGLGETQYF. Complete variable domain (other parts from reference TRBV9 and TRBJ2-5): DSGVTQTPKHLITATGQRVTLRCSPRSGDLSVYWYQQSLDQGLQFLIQYYNGEERAKGNILERFSAQQFPDLHSELNLSSLELGDSALYFCASSVSSSGLGETQYFGPGTRLLVL.

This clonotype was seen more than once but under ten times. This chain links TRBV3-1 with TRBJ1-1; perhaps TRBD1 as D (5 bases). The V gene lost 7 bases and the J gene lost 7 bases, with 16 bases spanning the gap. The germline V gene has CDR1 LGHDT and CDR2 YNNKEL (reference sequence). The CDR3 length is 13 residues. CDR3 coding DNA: TGTGCCAGCATGGTCCGGGGGGAAGGTGAAGCTTTCTTT. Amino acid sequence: CASMVRGEGEAFF. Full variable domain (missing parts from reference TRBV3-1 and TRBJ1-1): DTAVSQTPKYLVTQMGNDKSIKCEQNLGHDTMYWYKQDSKKFLKIMFSYNNKELIINETVPNRFSPKSPDKAHLNLHINSLELGDSAVYFCASMVRGEGEAFFGQGTRLTVV.

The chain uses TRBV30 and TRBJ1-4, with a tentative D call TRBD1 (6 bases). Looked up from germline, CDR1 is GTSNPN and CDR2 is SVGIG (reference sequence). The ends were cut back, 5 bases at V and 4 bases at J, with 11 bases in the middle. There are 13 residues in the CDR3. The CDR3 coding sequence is TGTGCCTGGCAACAGGGAGATAATGAAAAACTGTTTTTT. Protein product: CAWQQGDNEKLFF.

This CDR3 reads CASGGTGGFNEQFF. CDR3 DNA: TGTGCCAGCGGAGGGACAGGGGGTTTCAATGAGCAGTTCTTC. This chain joins TRBV6-1 and TRBJ2-1; 11 bases fit TRBD1. Per the germline V gene, CDR1 is MNHNS and CDR2 is SASEGT. V lost 8 bases to trimming and J lost 6 bases; unmatched junction nucleotides: 6. The CDR3 is 14 amino acids.

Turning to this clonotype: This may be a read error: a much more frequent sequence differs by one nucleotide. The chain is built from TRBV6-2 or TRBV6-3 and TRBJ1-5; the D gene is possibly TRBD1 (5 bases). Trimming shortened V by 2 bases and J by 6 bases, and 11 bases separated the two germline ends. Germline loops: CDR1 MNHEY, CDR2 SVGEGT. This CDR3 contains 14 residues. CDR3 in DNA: TGTGCCAGCAGTTACGGGGCAGGGATTCAGCCCCAGCATTTT. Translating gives CASSYGAGIQPQHF.

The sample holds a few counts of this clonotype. CDR3 DNA sequence: TGCGCCAGCAGCGACCCATCGGGGGGACGTTACAATGAGCAGTTCTTC. Amino acids: CASSDPSGGRYNEQFF. The chain recombines TRBV5-1 with TRBJ2-1; 7 bases match TRBD2. The germline V gene encodes CDR1 SGHRS and CDR2 YFSETQ. The CDR3 has 16 amino acids. V lost 4 bases, J lost 4 bases, and 11 bases stayed unmatched.

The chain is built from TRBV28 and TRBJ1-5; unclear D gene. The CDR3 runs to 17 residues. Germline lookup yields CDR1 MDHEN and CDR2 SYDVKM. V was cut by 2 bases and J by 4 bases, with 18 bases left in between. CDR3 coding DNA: TGTGCCAGCAGTTTAGATGCGTTTACAGTCCAGAATCAGCCCCAGCATTTT. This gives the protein CASSLDAFTVQNQPQHF.